There are a few counts of the clone carrying this TCR beta chain. Its antigen is not identified. This record comes from a study of cytomegalovirus exposure and HLA in healthy donors. At sampling all donors were nominally healthy, likely with unrecorded immune exposures. PCR employed 60 Vbeta and 13 Jbeta primers. TCRdb's copy holds only in-frame clones and misses some; the assay was immunoSEQ multiplex PCR. The sample contains around 300,000 clones, roughly 70% of which appear only once. Findings and caveats of the study: Highly shared sequence variants in one cluster were likely a sequencing artifact. In vitro, three CMV-associated chains proved specific for CMV antigens.

The germline V gene encodes CDR1 MNHNS and CDR2 SASEGT. V trimming: 2 bases; J trimming: 5 bases; junction bases outside the gene matches: 6. The CDR3 loop spans 15 amino acids. The genes are TRBV6-1 and TRBJ1-2, with 9 bases fitting TRBD1. Material: PBMCs. The clonotype originates from a female donor in good health and CMV-seronegative. The CDR3 sequence is CASSEMWTGVYGYTF. The CDR3, as DNA: TGTGCCAGCAGTGAAATGTGGACAGGGGTGTATGGCTACACCTTC.